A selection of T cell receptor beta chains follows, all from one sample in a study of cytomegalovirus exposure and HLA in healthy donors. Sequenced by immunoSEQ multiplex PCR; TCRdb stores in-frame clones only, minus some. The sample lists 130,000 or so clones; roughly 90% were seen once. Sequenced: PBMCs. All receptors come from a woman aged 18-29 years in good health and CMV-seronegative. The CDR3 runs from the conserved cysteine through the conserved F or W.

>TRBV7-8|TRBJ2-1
CASSFPGTGVYNEQFF
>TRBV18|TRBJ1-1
CASSPPTGSGTEAFF
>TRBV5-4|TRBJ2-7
CASSRPSGGRAYEQYF
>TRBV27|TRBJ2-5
CASSSGTRGIETQYF
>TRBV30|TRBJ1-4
CAWREWRGRENEKLFF
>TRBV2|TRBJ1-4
CASTRGQGEKLFF
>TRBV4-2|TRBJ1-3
CASSQGASGNTIYF
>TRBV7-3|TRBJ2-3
CASSLVGGGLSTDTQYF
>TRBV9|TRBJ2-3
CASSIGLSGSSTDTQYF
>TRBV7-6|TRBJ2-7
CASSQLPSSGRIYEQYF
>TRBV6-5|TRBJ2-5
CASRETGRETQYF
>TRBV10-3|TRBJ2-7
CAISERAGVYEQYF
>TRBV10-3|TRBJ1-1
CATRVGAHMNTEAFF
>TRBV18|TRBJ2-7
CASSPGAIEQYF
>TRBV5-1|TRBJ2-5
CASSLVPGQQETQYF
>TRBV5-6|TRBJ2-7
CASSLAGLAGNYEQYF
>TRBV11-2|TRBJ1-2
CASSLDPRTGDGYTF
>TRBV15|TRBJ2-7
CATSRVQGGPYEQYF
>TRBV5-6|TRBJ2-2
CASSTRNTGELFF
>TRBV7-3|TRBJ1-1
CASSPSVNTEAFF
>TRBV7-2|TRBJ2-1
CASSPTSGGAQRNEQFF
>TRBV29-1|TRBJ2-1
CSARNNEQFF
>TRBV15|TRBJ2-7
CATSRGQGSSYEQYF
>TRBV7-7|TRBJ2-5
CASSLDGTGGETQYF
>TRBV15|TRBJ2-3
CATSRVGGWEGDTQYF
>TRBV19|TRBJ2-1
CASSISHEQFF
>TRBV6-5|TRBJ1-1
CASSSQGAEAFF
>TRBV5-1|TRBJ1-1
CASSEGAARSNTEAFF
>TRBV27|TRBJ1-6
CASSLSRRGITDSPLHF
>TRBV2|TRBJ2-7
CASTMEGYEQYF
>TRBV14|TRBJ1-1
CASSPSRGTEAFF
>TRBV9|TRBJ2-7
CASSEGPGQWNDEQYF
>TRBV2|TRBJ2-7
CASTKDRGTYEQYF
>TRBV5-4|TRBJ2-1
CASSLGDYEFNEQFF
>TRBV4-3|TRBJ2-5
CASSQDGGFGETQYF
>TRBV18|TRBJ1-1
CASSLTGPNTEAFF
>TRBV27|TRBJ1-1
CATPRGGDVPFLEAFF
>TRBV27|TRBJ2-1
CASSLIAGSYNEQFF
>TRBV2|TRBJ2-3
CASSRDRRTDTQYF
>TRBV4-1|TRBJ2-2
CASSRPTSGSNTGELFF
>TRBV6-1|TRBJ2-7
CASKGQGATYEQYF
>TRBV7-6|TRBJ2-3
CASSQHTDTQYF
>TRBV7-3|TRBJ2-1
CASSQSGGRTSGHSEQFF
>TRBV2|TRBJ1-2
CASLRTGYYGYTF
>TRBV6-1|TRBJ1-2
CASRTDRSGYTF
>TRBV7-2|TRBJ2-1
CASSLNGGASGRAYNEQFF
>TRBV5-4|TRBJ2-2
CASSASGTFTGELFF
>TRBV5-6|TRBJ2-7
CASSFGTGTYEQYF
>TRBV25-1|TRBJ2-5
CASRSSGQETQYF
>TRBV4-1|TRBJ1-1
CASSQDQALEAFF
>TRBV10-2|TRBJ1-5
CASSDPLVVAQPQHF
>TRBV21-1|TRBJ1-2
CASTQTGTFDGYTF
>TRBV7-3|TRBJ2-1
CASSPRQGGHEQFF
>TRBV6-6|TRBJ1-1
CASSYSPMNTEAFF
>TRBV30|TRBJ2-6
CAWSVGRLALNSGANVLTF
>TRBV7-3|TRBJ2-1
CASSFRLAGSNEQFF
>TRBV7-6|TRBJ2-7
CASSASLAGYEQYF